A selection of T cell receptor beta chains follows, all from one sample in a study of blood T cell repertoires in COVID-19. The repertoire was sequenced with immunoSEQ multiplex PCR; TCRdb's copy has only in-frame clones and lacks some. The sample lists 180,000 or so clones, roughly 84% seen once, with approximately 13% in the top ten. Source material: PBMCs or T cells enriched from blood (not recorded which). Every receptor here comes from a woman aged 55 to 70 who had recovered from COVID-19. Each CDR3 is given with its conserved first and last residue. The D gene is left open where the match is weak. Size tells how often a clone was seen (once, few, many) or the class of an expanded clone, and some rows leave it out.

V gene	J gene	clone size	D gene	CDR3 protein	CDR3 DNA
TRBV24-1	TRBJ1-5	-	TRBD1	CATSRGLINQPQHF	TGTGCCACCTCCAGGGGGTTGATCAATCAGCCCCAGCATTTT
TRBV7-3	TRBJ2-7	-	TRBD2	CASSFGEGYEQYF	TGTGCCAGCAGCTTCGGGGAGGGCTACGAGCAGTACTTC
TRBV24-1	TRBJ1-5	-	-	CATSHGLGQPQHF	TGTGCCACCAGTCACGGTCTCGGTCAGCCCCAGCATTTT
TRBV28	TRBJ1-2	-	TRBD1	CASRTGGNYGYTF	TGTGCCAGCAGGACAGGGGGCAACTATGGCTACACCTTC
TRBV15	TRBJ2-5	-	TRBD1	CATSRDFSTGPTIQETQYF	TGTGCCACCAGCAGAGATTTTTCGACAGGGCCAACAATCCAAGAGACCCAGTACTTC
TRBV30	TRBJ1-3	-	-	CAWTVSSGNTIYF	TGTGCCTGGACCGTCTCCTCTGGAAACACCATATATTTT
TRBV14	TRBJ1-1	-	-	CASSQDWGREAFF	TGTGCCAGCAGCCAAGATTGGGGCAGGGAAGCTTTCTTT
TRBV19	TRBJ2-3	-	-	CASSMARVTDTQYF	TGTGCCAGTAGTATGGCCAGGGTAACAGATACGCAGTATTTT
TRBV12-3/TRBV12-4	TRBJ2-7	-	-	CASSFLGGEQYF	TGTGCCAGCAGTTTTTTGGGAGGCGAGCAGTACTTC
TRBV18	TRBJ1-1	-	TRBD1	CASSSGQGVVGVFF	TGTGCCAGCTCATCGGGACAGGGGGTGGTAGGAGTTTTCTTT
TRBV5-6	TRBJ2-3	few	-	CASSQGIGAVADTQYF	TGTGCCAGCAGCCAAGGTATAGGGGCCGTGGCGGATACGCAGTATTTT
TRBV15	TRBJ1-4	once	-	CATSRGPSNEKLFF	TGTGCCACCAGCAGAGGTCCGTCTAATGAAAAACTGTTTTTT
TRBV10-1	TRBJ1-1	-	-	CASSESGSQGEAFF	TGCGCCAGCAGTGAGTCCGGGTCCCAGGGAGAAGCTTTCTTT
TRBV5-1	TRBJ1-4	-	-	CASSSGGVWLEKLFF	TGCGCCAGCAGCTCCGGGGGGGTCTGGCTAGAAAAACTGTTTTTT
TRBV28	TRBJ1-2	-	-	CASSSTGTYGYTF	TGTGCCAGCAGTTCAACAGGGACCTATGGCTACACCTTC
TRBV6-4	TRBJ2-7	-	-	CASKASPRRYF	TGTGCCAGCAAGGCTAGCCCCCGACGGTACTTC
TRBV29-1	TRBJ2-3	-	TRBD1	CSVEARNRGLDTQYF	TGCAGCGTTGAAGCTCGGAACAGGGGGTTAGATACGCAGTATTTT
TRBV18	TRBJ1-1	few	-	CASSSNRDAEAFF	TGTGCCAGCTCATCTAACAGGGACGCTGAAGCTTTCTTT
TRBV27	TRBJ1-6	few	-	CASSLISSGRVGSSYNSPLHF	TGTGCCAGCAGTTTGATTTCCTCGGGGAGGGTGGGGAGCTCCTATAATTCACCCCTCCACTTT
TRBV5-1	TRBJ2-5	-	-	CASSLAMGRTETQYF	TGCGCCAGCAGCTTGGCCATGGGGCGTACAGAGACCCAGTACTTC
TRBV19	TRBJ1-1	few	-	CASSRLGQNTEAFF	TGTGCCAGTAGTAGGCTTGGACAGAACACTGAAGCTTTCTTT
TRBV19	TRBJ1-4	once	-	CASIRRADSANEKLFF	TGTGCCAGTATTCGCCGGGCGGACAGCGCTAATGAAAAACTGTTTTTT
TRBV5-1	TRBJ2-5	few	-	CASSPGDQETQYF	TGCGCCAGCAGCCCAGGGGACCAAGAGACCCAGTACTTC
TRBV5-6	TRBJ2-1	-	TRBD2	CASSLFGGRAGDNEQFF	TGTGCCAGCAGCTTGTTTGGCGGGAGGGCCGGAGACAATGAGCAGTTCTTC
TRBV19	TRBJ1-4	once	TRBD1	CASSMRGPNEKLFF	TGTGCCAGTAGTATGAGGGGGCCGAATGAAAAACTGTTTTTT
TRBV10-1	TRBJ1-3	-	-	CASSDGSSGNTIYF	TGCGCCAGCAGTGACGGGAGCTCTGGAAACACCATATATTTT
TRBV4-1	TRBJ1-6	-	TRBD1	CASSSGTGAYSPLHF	TGCGCCAGCAGCTCCGGGACAGGGGCTTATTCACCCCTCCACTTT
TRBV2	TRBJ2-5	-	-	CASRSEGVRHGYF	TGTGCCAGCAGGTCCGAGGGGGTTCGGCACGGGTACTTC
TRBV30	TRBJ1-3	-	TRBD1	CAWSVRDRYFGNTIYF	TGTGCCTGGAGTGTACGGGACAGGTACTTTGGAAACACCATATATTTT
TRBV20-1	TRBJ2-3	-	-	CSAVGHTQYF	TGCAGTGCCGTCGGTCATACGCAGTATTTT
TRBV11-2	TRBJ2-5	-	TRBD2	CASSLDPGGETQYF	TGTGCCAGCAGCTTAGATCCGGGGGGGGAGACCCAGTACTTC
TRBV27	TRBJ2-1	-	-	CASSLGRQGEQFF	TGTGCCAGCAGTTTAGGGAGGCAGGGCGAGCAGTTCTTC
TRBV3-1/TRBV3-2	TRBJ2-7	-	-	CASSQGTHEQYF	TGTGCCAGCAGCCAAGGAACACACGAGCAGTACTTC
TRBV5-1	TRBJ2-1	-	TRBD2	CASSLVPGGAGEQFF	TGCGCCAGCAGCTTGGTCCCCGGGGGGGCAGGTGAGCAGTTCTTC
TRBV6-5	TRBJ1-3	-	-	CASSSGIGNTIYF	TGTGCCAGCAGTTCAGGGATCGGAAACACCATATATTTT
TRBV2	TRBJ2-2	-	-	CASSLTRPNTGELFF	TGTGCCAGCAGTTTAACTAGGCCGAACACCGGGGAGCTGTTTTTT
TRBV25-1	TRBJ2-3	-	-	CASSAVARTDTQYF	TGTGCCAGCAGTGCTGTTGCGCGCACAGATACGCAGTATTTT
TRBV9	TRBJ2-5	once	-	CASSVTGGPETQYF	TGTGCCAGCAGCGTCACCGGGGGGCCAGAGACCCAGTACTTC
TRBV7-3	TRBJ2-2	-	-	CASSLGQANTGELFF	TGTGCCAGCAGCTTGGGACAAGCGAACACCGGGGAGCTGTTTTTT
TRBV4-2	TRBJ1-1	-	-	CASSQMTENTEAFF	TGTGCCAGCAGCCAAATGACAGAGAACACTGAAGCTTTCTTT
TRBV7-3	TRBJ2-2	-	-	CASSLARGVTGELFF	TGTGCCAGCAGCTTAGCCAGGGGGGTAACCGGGGAGCTGTTTTTT
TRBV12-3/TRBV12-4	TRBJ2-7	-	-	CASSWDIYEQYF	TGTGCCAGCAGTTGGGACATCTACGAGCAGTACTTC
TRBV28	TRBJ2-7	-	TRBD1	CASSSPSRGLTYEQYF	TGTGCCAGCAGTTCTCCCTCCAGGGGGCTAACCTACGAGCAGTACTTC
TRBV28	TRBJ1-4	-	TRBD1	CASRLAGQGGEKLFF	TGTGCCAGCAGACTCGCGGGACAGGGGGGCGAAAAACTGTTTTTT
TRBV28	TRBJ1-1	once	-	CASRIDRLNTEAFF	TGTGCCAGCAGGATCGACAGGCTGAACACTGAAGCTTTCTTT
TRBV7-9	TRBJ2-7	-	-	CASSAQGYEQYF	TGTGCCAGCAGCGCACAGGGTTACGAGCAGTACTTC
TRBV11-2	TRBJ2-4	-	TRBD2	CASSLVREAQIDQYF	TGTGCCAGCAGCTTAGTCCGGGAGGCCCAAATTGATCAGTACTTC
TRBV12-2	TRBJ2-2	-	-	CASRLGPYTGELFF	TGTGCAAGTCGCTTAGGGCCTTACACCGGGGAGCTGTTTTTT
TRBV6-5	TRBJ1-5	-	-	CASSYDRMAGQPQHF	TGTGCCAGCAGTTACGACAGGATGGCGGGTCAGCCCCAGCATTTT
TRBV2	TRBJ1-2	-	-	CASSSSWTDGYTF	TGTGCCAGCAGTAGCTCATGGACAGATGGCTACACCTTC
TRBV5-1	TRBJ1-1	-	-	CASSLVPMNTEAFF	TGCGCCAGCAGCTTGGTCCCCATGAACACTGAAGCTTTCTTT
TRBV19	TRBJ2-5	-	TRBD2	CASSILAGGQETQYF	TGTGCCAGTAGTATACTAGCGGGGGGCCAAGAGACCCAGTACTTC
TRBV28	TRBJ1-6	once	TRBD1	CASSPGGRRNSPLHF	TGTGCCAGCAGCCCAGGGGGGAGGCGGAATTCACCCCTCCACTTT
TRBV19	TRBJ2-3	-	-	CASSIAGTDTQYF	TGTGCCAGTAGTATTGCCGGGACAGATACGCAGTATTTT
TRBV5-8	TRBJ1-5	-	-	CASSFDGDSNQPQHF	TGTGCCAGCAGCTTTGACGGAGATAGCAATCAGCCCCAGCATTTT